This TCR beta chain was recovered during a study of cytomegalovirus exposure and HLA in healthy donors. The PCR contained 60 Vbeta and 13 Jbeta primers. Using immunoSEQ multiplex PCR, the repertoire was profiled, and TCRdb retains in-frame clones only, with some absent. The data show under 170,000 clones, just under 65% seen once. V was cut by 3 bases and J by 3 bases, with 8 bases left in between. This CDR3 comprises 13 residues. Germline-derived CDR1 and CDR2 are WNHNN and SYGVQD (reference sequence). This clone is classed as medium-sized. The chain joins TRBV10-1 to TRBJ1-1; D not resolved. The sequence was obtained from a woman aged 60-75 years in good health and CMV-seropositive. Material: PBMCs. CDR3 amino acids: CASSDGDYTEAFF. CDR3 DNA: TGCGCCAGCAGTGATGGAGATTACACTGAAGCTTTCTTT.